The TCR beta chain described here comes from a study of control samples from healthy donors and cancer patients. Libraries were prepared by immunoSEQ multiplex PCR; TCRdb keeps only in-frame clonotypes and omits some of them. The sample records 200,000 to 250,000 clones, about 93% being singletons. V shed 5 bases, J shed 7 bases, and the junction held 4 bases outside the gene matches. Germline assignment: CDR1 GTSNPN and CDR2 SVGIG (reference sequence). The CDR3 has 13 residues. The chain combines TRBV30 with TRBJ1-6; 8 bases line up with TRBD1. Material: blood. This sequence originates from a man in his forties or fifties in good health. CDR3 in amino acids: CAWDRTGNSPLHF. The CDR3 bases are TGTGCCTGGGACAGGACAGGGAATTCACCCCTCCACTTT.